Following are 20 T cell receptor beta chains from one sample sequenced in a study of early T cells in non-severe SARS-CoV-2 infection. MiXCR, run by TCRdb on the 5' RACE reads, gives a single entry per CDR3 protein. The table records some 22,000 distinct CDR3 sequences, roughly 4% of them present only once. The sample was whole blood. All receptors derive from an adult who was a healthcare worker with PCR-confirmed SARS-CoV-2 infection or an uninfected control (not recorded which).

This clonotype was picked up many times. The gene calls are TRBV20-1 and TRBJ2-1; no definite D call. The CDR3 covers 14 residues. The germline gives CDR1 DFQATT, CDR2 SNEGSKA (reference sequence). V was trimmed by 0 bases and J by 6 bases, leaving 12 bases between them. In DNA form, the CDR3 reads TGCAGTGCTAGAGACCCCGTTGGGGTCAATGAGCAGTTCTTC. Its protein is CSARDPVGVNEQFF.

CDR3 loop: CASTPWGPGEKLFF. In DNA form, the CDR3 reads TGTGCCAGCACCCCCTGGGGCCCGGGTGAAAAACTGTTTTTT. The chain has TRBV12-3 or TRBV12-4 and TRBJ1-4; D is perhaps TRBD1 (5 bases). The CDR3 sequence is 14 residues long. V lost 7 bases to trimming and J lost 7 bases, with 16 bases between them.

The chain joins TRBV7-8 to TRBJ2-7, with 7 bases aligning to TRBD1. The V gene end was trimmed by 2 bases and the J gene end by 5 bases; junction bases not matched to a gene: 9. The CDR3 length is 15 residues. Germline CDR1 reads SGHVS; CDR2 reads FQNEAQ. The CDR3, as DNA: TGTGCCAGCAGCTTAAGGTCCTCAGGGGGAAACGAGCAGTACTTC. Its translation is CASSLRSSGGNEQYF.

This clonotype came up many times. The chain joins TRBV11-2 to TRBJ1-5; D call uncertain. Germline lookup yields CDR1 SGHAT and CDR2 FQNNGV. The CDR3 loop spans 15 amino acids. The V and J ends lost 2 bases and 0 bases respectively, with 8 bases between them. CDR3 sequence reads: CASSLMSTSNQPQHF. In DNA, the CDR3 is TGTGCCAGCAGCTTAATGTCGACTAGCAATCAGCCCCAGCATTTT.

This clonotype was counted at least ten times. The chain links TRBV7-2 to TRBJ1-2; no clear D gene. The CDR3 runs to 10 residues. V was shortened by 5 bases and J by 8 bases, with 6 bases between the two germline ends. Germline V gene data show CDR1 as SGHTA and CDR2 as FQGNSA. CDR3: CASSLLGYTF. The CDR3 region has the DNA TGTGCCAGCAGCCTACTGGGCTACACCTTC.

This clonotype was found many times. The rearrangement joins TRBV6-1 to TRBJ1-2; a possible D gene is TRBD1 (5 bases). Germline loops: CDR1 MNHNS, CDR2 SASEGT. V dropped 5 bases and J dropped 8 bases, with 21 bases sitting between them. This CDR3 spans 15 amino acids. The CDR3 DNA is TGTGCCAGCAGTAAGGGATGGGACCGACCATGGGGCTACACCTTC. It specifies CASSKGWDRPWGYTF.

This clonotype was recorded a few times. This chain connects TRBV6-4 to TRBJ2-1, with TRBD2 as a possible D gene (6 bases). The length of the CDR3 is 16 residues. Germline V gene data show CDR1 as MRHNA and CDR2 as SNTAGT. The ends were cut back, 3 bases at V and 0 bases at J, with 12 bases in the middle. CDR3 DNA sequence: TGTGCCAGCAGTGAAGGGACTTCGAGCTCCTACAATGAGCAGTTCTTC. This sequence encodes CASSEGTSSSYNEQFF.

The sample holds many counts of this clonotype. The rearrangement links TRBV7-3 to TRBJ1-1; TRBD1 agrees at 11 bases. CDR3 length: 15 amino acids. Germline-derived CDR1 and CDR2 are SGHTA and FQGTGA. The V gene end was trimmed by 5 bases and the J gene end by 4 bases; junction bases not matched to a gene: 6. DNA for the CDR3: TGTGCCAGCAGCCAGGACAGGGGGCCGTTCACTGAAGCTTTCTTT. Its protein product is CASSQDRGPFTEAFF. The full variable domain, with the rest looked up from reference TRBV7-3 and TRBJ1-1, is GAGVSQTPSNKVTEKGKYVELRCDPISGHTALYWYRQSLGQGPEFLIYFQGTGAADDSGLPNDRFFAVRPEGSVSTLKIQRTERGDSAVYLCASSQDRGPFTEAFFGQGTRLTVV.

The CDR3 nucleotides are TGTGCCAGCAGCTTCGGCGGGGGAGATACTGAAGCTTTCTTT. It encodes CASSFGGGDTEAFF. This chain links TRBV7-2 with TRBJ1-1, with a possible D match to TRBD1 (5 bases). The length of the CDR3 is 14 residues. V lost 3 bases and J lost 5, with 13 bases in between. CDR1 is SGHTA and CDR2 is FQGNSA in the germline V gene.

V and J are TRBV11-2 and TRBJ2-5; TRBD2 agrees at 13 bases. V trimming: 4 bases; J trimming: 1 base; junction bases outside the gene matches: 3. The CDR3 spans 16 residues. Germline V lookup: CDR1 SGHAT, CDR2 FQNNGV. The CDR3 region is CASSSGLAGVQETQYF. CDR3 in DNA: TGTGCCAGCAGCTCTGGACTAGCGGGGGTCCAAGAGACCCAGTACTTC.

This clonotype occurred many times. The chain employs TRBV12-3 or TRBV12-4 and TRBJ2-1; no definite D call. V was shortened by 3 bases and J by 7 bases, with 7 bases between the two germline ends. This CDR3 contains 12 residues. The DNA of the CDR3 is TGTGCCAGCAGTTTCTCCGGGAATGAGCAGTTCTTC. This sequence encodes CASSFSGNEQFF.

This clonotype was picked up many times. This chain uses TRBV4-1 with TRBJ2-7; TRBD1 aligns across 7 bases. Germline CDR1 MGHRA, CDR2 YSYEKL. The CDR3 consists of 18 residues. With 0 bases clipped from V and 0 bases from J, the junction kept 11 bases outside the gene matches. In DNA, the CDR3 is TGCGCCAGCAGCCAAGACCCCTCGACAGGGAAACTCTCCTACGAGCAGTACTTC. This translates into CASSQDPSTGKLSYEQYF.

By proportion, this clonotype is medium-sized. The chain uses TRBV6-6 and TRBJ2-4; perhaps D is TRBD1 or TRBD2 (5 bases each). Germline V gene sequence: CDR1 MNHNY, CDR2 SVGAGI (reference sequence). The CDR3 runs 15 residues. Trimming removed 4 bases from V and 1 base from J, with 11 bases in between. Here the CDR3 DNA reads TGTGCCAGCAGTTTCGGGGCGAGGGCCAAAAACATTCAGTACTTC. It translates to CASSFGARAKNIQYF.

Many counts were recorded for this clonotype. V gene TRBV11-2 combines with J gene TRBJ2-1, with D perhaps TRBD1 (6 bases). The CDR3 loop spans 16 amino acids. CDR1 and CDR2 from the germline V gene are SGHAT and FQNNGV. V lost 6 bases to trimming and J lost 2 bases, with 17 bases between them. CDR3 residues: CASRMWGLAPYNEQFF. DNA for the CDR3: TGTGCCAGCAGGATGTGGGGGCTAGCCCCCTACAATGAGCAGTTCTTC.

This clonotype is labeled medium-sized (0.01 to 0.1%). V usage is TRBV20-1 and J usage is TRBJ2-5; possible D gene TRBD1, 5 bases. The V gene lost 3 bases and the J gene lost 1 base, with 12 bases spanning the gap. The CDR3 runs 14 residues. CDR1 is DFQATT, CDR2 SNEGSKA, per germline (reference sequence). The CDR3, as DNA: TGCAGTGCTAGTAAACGAGACAGCCAAGAGACCCAGTACTTC. Its translation is CSASKRDSQETQYF.

This clonotype was observed at least ten times. The gene calls are TRBV18 and TRBJ2-7; D is possibly TRBD1 or TRBD2 (5 bases each). V lost 3 bases and J 12 bases, leaving 27 bases between the germline ends. The CDR3 runs to 16 residues. Germline loops: CDR1 KGHSH, CDR2 LQKENI. In nucleotides, the CDR3 is TGTGCCAGCTCACCCGTCCAGGGAGAGCAGCCGACTTATAGGTACTTC. It yields the protein CASSPVQGEQPTYRYF. The whole variable domain, filled in from reference TRBV18 and TRBJ2-7, reads NAGVMQNPRHLVRRRGQEARLRCSPMKGHSHVYWYRQLPEEGLKFMVYLQKENIIDESGMPKERFSAEFPKEGPSILRIQQVVRGDSAAYFCASSPVQGEQPTYRYFGPGTRLTVT.

This clonotype was observed at least ten times. V is TRBV27 and J is TRBJ2-3; tentative D call: TRBD2 (6 bases). CDR3 size: 14 residues. Trimming took off 5 bases at V and 10 bases at J, with 19 bases between the two ends. CDR1 and CDR2 from the germline V gene are MNHEY and SMNVEV (reference sequence). CDR3 protein: CASSRRGEYGAQYF. The CDR3 nucleotides are TGTGCCAGCAGTAGGAGGGGAGAGTACGGGGCGCAGTATTTT.

CDR3 loop: CASRLISGGAYNEQFF. The CDR3 region has the DNA TGTGCCAGCAGACTAATTAGCGGGGGGGCGTATAATGAGCAGTTCTTC. The rearrangement joins TRBV6-5 to TRBJ2-1; 11 nucleotides match TRBD2. This CDR3 spans 16 amino acids. Trimming took 6 bases from V and 7 from J; bases not matched to a gene: 11. Per germline, CDR1 MNHEY and CDR2 SVGAGI.

This clonotype was detected ten times or more. V usage is TRBV20-1 and J usage is TRBJ2-1; tentative D call: TRBD2 (5 bases). Trimming took 1 base from V and 0 from J, leaving 13 bases between them. Germline V CDR1 and CDR2: DFQATT, SNEGSKA (reference sequence). CDR3 size: 16 residues. CDR3 nucleotide sequence: TGCAGTGCTAGAGCGCCTAGCTCGAGCTCCTACAATGAGCAGTTCTTC. Its protein product is CSARAPSSSSYNEQFF.

This clonotype is termed medium-sized (0.01 to 0.1%). The chain is built from TRBV20-1 and TRBJ2-7; TRBD2 agrees at 8 bases. The CDR3 extends over 13 amino acids. Losses at the gene ends were 3 bases for V and 3 bases for J; bases not matched to a gene: 4. Per the germline V gene, CDR1 is DFQATT and CDR2 is SNEGSKA (reference sequence). The CDR3 protein is CSASGGADYEQYF. As DNA, the CDR3 is TGCAGTGCTAGCGGGGGGGCCGACTACGAGCAGTACTTC.